This T cell receptor beta chain was recorded in a study of blood T cell repertoires in COVID-19. On the study more broadly: The United States, Italy and Spain were the sources of the acute and convalescent COVID-19 samples. PBMCs, B-cell-depleted T cells, or T cells were the source of the cDNA or gDNA that made up the material.

Authors' data handling: Cell counts per sample came from amplifying reference gene primers. Repertoires were generated with immunoSEQ multiplex PCR, while TCRdb's copy carries only in-frame clones and drops some. From that table come the V and J calls and clone size; the DNA was used to work out D and trimming. The sample records under 300,000 clones, roughly 77% being singletons. With respect to this clone: One base away lies a much larger clone, so this may be a sequencing read error. Different DNA sequences within this sample yield the same CDR3.

The CDR3 spans 15 residues. V shed 2 bases, J shed 5 bases, and the junction held 1 base outside the gene matches. The germline gives CDR1 SEHNR, CDR2 FQNEAQ (reference sequence). This TCR was recovered from a woman of 80 years or more with acute or convalescent COVID-19. Sequencing input: peripheral blood. This chain connects TRBV7-9 to TRBJ2-2; TRBD2 aligns across 11 bases. CDR3 sequence: CASSLRLAGTGELFF. The DNA for the CDR3 is TGTGCCAGCAGCTTAAGACTAGCGGGAACCGGGGAGCTGTTTTTT. The whole variable domain, filled in from reference TRBV7-9 and TRBJ2-2, reads DTGVSQNPRHKITKRGQNVTFRCDPISEHNRLYWYRQTLGQGPEFLTYFQNEAQLEKSRLLSDRFSAERPKGSFSTLEIQRTEQGDSAMYLCASSLRLAGTGELFFGEGSRLTVL.